Listed here are 28 T cell receptor beta chains from one sample, sequenced in a study of T-cell memory formation after mild COVID-19. TCRdb ran MiXCR on the 5' RACE reads and lists one entry per CDR3 protein. The sample consists of roughly 180,000 distinct CDR3 sequences, 11% of them appearing once. Sequencing used PBMCs or a T cell subset sorted from them (not recorded which). The origin of the receptors is a man aged 18 to 30 who had mild COVID-19 (a few samples of this study predate the infection). Cell type and time point are not known.

J is TRBJ2-7 and V is TRBV7-9; 8 bases fit TRBD2. Germline CDR1 and CDR2: SEHNR and FQNEAQ (reference sequence). With 4 bases clipped from V and 2 bases from J, the junction kept 13 bases outside the gene matches. The CDR3 runs to 17 residues. The CDR3 is CASSSGGGRGNTYEQYF. Written as DNA, the CDR3 is TGTGCCAGCAGCTCCGGGGGGGGGAGGGGGAATACCTACGAGCAGTACTTC.

This clonotype showed up many times. The chain couples TRBV6-6 to TRBJ1-5; 7 bases match TRBD1. The CDR3 is 16 residues long. The ends lost 6 bases at V and 0 bases at J; junction bases unmatched: 8. Germline V gene lookup returns CDR1 MNHNY and CDR2 SVGAGI (reference sequence). The DNA for the CDR3 is TGTGCCAGCAGACCGACAGGGTCAGATAGCAATCAGCCCCAGCATTTT. Protein: CASRPTGSDSNQPQHF.

The rearrangement joins TRBV6-6 to TRBJ2-2, with 7 bases aligning to TRBD1. The V gene end was trimmed by 6 bases and the J gene end by 1 base; junction bases not matched to a gene: 5. Germline assignment: CDR1 MNHNY and CDR2 SVGAGI (reference sequence). The CDR3 spans 15 residues. CDR3 amino acids: CASSRGQLNTGELFF. DNA of the CDR3: TGTGCCAGCAGCCGGGGACAGCTGAACACCGGGGAGCTGTTTTTT.

The chain uses TRBV2 and TRBJ2-7; 9 bases agree with TRBD1. The CDR3 consists of 14 residues. V gave up 6 bases and J gave up 2 bases; unmatched junction bases: 5. Germline V gene data show CDR1 as SNHLY and CDR2 as FYNNEI. CDR3 nucleotide sequence: TGTGCCAGCAGGGGGGGACAGGGTCCCTACGAGCAGTACGTC. Residues: CASRGGQGPYEQYV.

This clonotype was seen more than once but under ten times. For the CDR3, the DNA is TGTGCCAGCAGTCCGCTGGTTGGGTTTGGTGCCACCATATATTTT. Residues: CASSPLVGFGATIYF. The genes are TRBV25-1 and TRBJ1-3; no reliable D call. Trimming took 5 bases from V and 9 from J, leaving 20 bases between them. The CDR3 loop spans 15 amino acids. Per the germline V gene, CDR1 is MGHDK and CDR2 is SYGVNS.

In this sample, this clonotype turned up many times. The chain has TRBV7-8 and TRBJ2-7; no definite D call. The germline V gene encodes CDR1 SGHVS and CDR2 FQNEAQ. The length of the CDR3 is 13 residues. V was trimmed by 1 base and J by 4 bases, leaving 8 bases between them. The CDR3 nucleotides read TGTGCCAGCAGCTTAGGTGAAATGTACGAGCAGTACTTC. Protein: CASSLGEMYEQYF.

The chain couples TRBV7-8 to TRBJ2-2; D unresolved. This CDR3 region has 12 residues. Germline values: CDR1 SGHVS, CDR2 FQNEAQ. The germline V and J ends were trimmed by 6 bases and 5 bases, with 7 bases remaining between them. The CDR3 sequence: CASRTQTGELFF. Here the CDR3 DNA reads TGTGCCAGCAGGACACAAACCGGGGAGCTGTTTTTT.

This clonotype has more than one count but fewer than ten. V and J are TRBV12-3 or TRBV12-4 and TRBJ1-2; tentative D call: TRBD1 (5 bases). This CDR3 has 13 residues. The V end lost 8 bases, the J end lost 10 bases, and 20 bases lay between the germline ends. As DNA, the CDR3 is TGTGCCAGCGGGGCCAGGTTGCAGGGAGACTACACCTTC. Translated, it gives CASGARLQGDYTF.

This clonotype was found once. The V gene is TRBV12-3 or TRBV12-4, the J gene TRBJ1-2; D gene ambiguous. Trimming cost V 6 bases and J 7 bases, with 27 bases left between them. The CDR3 has 17 amino acids. Here the CDR3 DNA reads TGTGCCAGCAGCCTTCGGGGTATTCAGGCTGGCCTGGGTGGCTACACCTTC. Its translation is CASSLRGIQAGLGGYTF.

V and J are TRBV11-2 and TRBJ2-7, with D perhaps TRBD1 (6 bases). The CDR3 is made up of 13 amino acids. Germline CDR1 is SGHAT and CDR2 is FQNNGV. V lost 1 base, J lost 10 bases, and 14 bases lay in between. The CDR3 DNA is TGTGCCAGCAGCTTAGGGACAGCTACGAGACAGTACTTC. Translation gives CASSLGTATRQYF.

The chain employs TRBV7-9 and TRBJ1-2; unclear D gene. Germline values: CDR1 SEHNR, CDR2 FQNEAQ (reference sequence). The CDR3 has 14 amino acids. The V end was cut by 3 bases, the J end by 10 bases, with 18 bases between. The CDR3 sequence: CASSLAQSKNYYTF. CDR3 nucleotide sequence: TGTGCCAGCAGCTTGGCTCAATCTAAGAATTACTACACCTTC.

This sequence joins TRBV6-5 and TRBJ1-1, with 9 bases aligning to TRBD1. This CDR3 spans 15 amino acids. The V gene's germline CDR1 is MNHEY and CDR2 SVGAGI. V lost 10 bases to trimming and J lost 4 bases; unmatched junction nucleotides: 13. This chain's CDR3 is CATKTTQGAGTEAFF. The DNA for the CDR3 is TGTGCCACCAAAACCACACAGGGGGCAGGCACTGAAGCTTTCTTT.

This chain connects TRBV20-1 to TRBJ2-3, with D unclear. This CDR3 contains 11 residues. V was pared by 5 bases and J by 5 bases, with 8 bases between. Germline CDR1 and CDR2: DFQATT and SNEGSKA (reference sequence). In nucleotides, the CDR3 is TGCAGTGCTGGCGCTCAAGATACGCAGTATTTT. Translated, it gives CSAGAQDTQYF.

This sequence joins TRBV28 and TRBJ2-2; the match to TRBD2 covers 8 bases. Germline CDR1 is MDHEN and CDR2 is SYDVKM. V gave up 5 bases and J gave up 3 bases; unmatched junction bases: 5. This CDR3 is 15 amino acids long. The CDR3 DNA reads as TGTGCCAGCAGTAACGGGGGGGCTGACACCGGGGAGCTGTTTTTT. It codes for CASSNGGADTGELFF.

The chain has TRBV20-1 and TRBJ1-2; D is undetermined. Germline-derived CDR1 and CDR2 are DFQATT and SNEGSKA (reference sequence). The CDR3 runs to 12 residues. The V end was cut by 0 bases, the J end by 8 bases, with 10 bases between. CDR3 residues: CSARDGVFGYTF. The CDR3 DNA is TGCAGTGCTAGAGATGGGGTTTTCGGCTACACCTTC.

This sequence joins TRBV5-1 and TRBJ2-3; 9 positions match TRBD1. CDR3 size: 15 residues. Germline values: CDR1 SGHRS, CDR2 YFSETQ. V lost 2 bases to trimming and J lost 3 bases; unmatched junction nucleotides: 4. In DNA, the CDR3 is TGCGCCAGCAGCTTACAGGGGGCGAGGACAGATACGCAGTATTTT. Its protein product is CASSLQGARTDTQYF. Looking up the rest from reference TRBV5-1 and TRBJ2-3 gives the full variable domain: KAGVTQTPRYLIKTRGQQVTLSCSPISGHRSVSWYQQTPGQGLQFLFEYFSETQRNKGNFPGRFSGRQFSNSRSEMNVSTLELGDSALYLCASSLQGARTDTQYFGPGTRLTVL.

The chain joins TRBV9 to TRBJ2-7; 12 bases are shared with TRBD1. Per germline, CDR1 SGDLS and CDR2 YYNGEE. The V gene end was trimmed by 0 bases and the J gene end by 4 bases; junction bases not matched to a gene: 2. This CDR3 is 15 amino acids long. CDR3 loop: CASSVGGQGAYEQYF. CDR3 DNA: TGTGCCAGCAGCGTAGGGGGACAGGGGGCGTACGAGCAGTACTTC.

The chain uses TRBV7-9 and TRBJ1-5; 11 nucleotides agree with TRBD1. V lost 4 bases, J lost 1 base, and 9 bases stayed unmatched. Germline V gene data show CDR1 as SEHNR and CDR2 as FQNEAQ (reference sequence). This CDR3 has 18 residues. This CDR3 reads CASSSPPGTGGSNQPQHF. CDR3 nucleotides: TGTGCCAGCAGCTCCCCACCCGGGACAGGGGGAAGCAATCAGCCCCAGCATTTT. Looking up the rest from reference TRBV7-9 and TRBJ1-5 gives the full variable domain: DTGVSQNPRHKITKRGQNVTFRCDPISEHNRLYWYRQTLGQGPEFLTYFQNEAQLEKSRLLSDRFSAERPKGSFSTLEIQRTEQGDSAMYLCASSSPPGTGGSNQPQHFGDGTRLSIL.

This clonotype was seen a handful of times. The rearrangement joins TRBV7-2 to TRBJ2-2; D is unclear. Germline V gene lookup returns CDR1 SGHTA and CDR2 FQGNSA. The CDR3 sequence is 15 residues long. V was cut by 2 bases and J by 2 bases, with 9 bases left in between. The CDR3 reads CASSLYQVNTGELFF. In nucleotides, the CDR3 is TGTGCCAGCAGCTTATATCAGGTTAACACCGGGGAGCTGTTTTTT.

V is TRBV4-1 and J is TRBJ2-1; D is perhaps TRBD1 or TRBD2 (7 bases each). CDR3 length: 19 amino acids. Trimming cost V 1 base and J 6 bases, with 25 bases left between them. Germline CDR1 MGHRA, CDR2 YSYEKL. The CDR3 bases are TGCGCCAGCAGCCAAGCAAGCGGGGCGAAGGGGGCAGGGGGCAATGAGCAGTTCTTC. It is translated as CASSQASGAKGAGGNEQFF.

This clonotype was counted between two and nine times. The chain joins TRBV7-6 to TRBJ2-3; D may be TRBD2 (5 bases). V lost 4 bases and J lost 1, with 15 bases in between. The CDR3 length is 16 residues. Germline CDR1 reads SGHVS; CDR2 reads FNYEAQ. Here the CDR3 DNA reads TGTGCCAGCAGCTCCCCCCCCGGGGTACGCACAGATACGCAGTATTTT. Its translation is CASSSPPGVRTDTQYF.

This clonotype has only a few counts. Here the CDR3 DNA reads TGCGCCAGCAGCTTGAGACCCCAGAATGATGGGGCCAACGTCCTGACTTTC. It specifies CASSLRPQNDGANVLTF. The rearrangement joins TRBV5-1 to TRBJ2-6; D unresolved. Trimming took off 1 base at V and 3 bases at J, with 14 bases between the two ends. CDR1 and CDR2 (germline): SGHRS, YFSETQ. The CDR3 spans 17 residues.

This clonotype was seen more than once but under ten times. This chain joins TRBV9 and TRBJ1-2; 12 nucleotides agree with TRBD1. The CDR3 totals 16 residues. V lost 3 bases to trimming and J lost 6 bases; unmatched junction nucleotides: 9. Germline lookup yields CDR1 SGDLS and CDR2 YYNGEE. Here the CDR3 DNA reads TGTGCCAGCAGCGCCGGGACAGGGGGCATATTTAATGGCTACACCTTC. Translation gives CASSAGTGGIFNGYTF.

This clonotype was recorded only once. The chain combines TRBV25-1 with TRBJ1-4, with D unresolved. The CDR3 covers 16 residues. Germline CDR1 is MGHDK and CDR2 is SYGVNS. Between the trimmed V and J ends, which lost 4 bases and 2 bases, there was a span of 14 bases. DNA of the CDR3: TGTGCCAGCAGTGTGGCGGCAGCCGTGACTAATGAAAAACTGTTTTTT. This gives the protein CASSVAAAVTNEKLFF.

In this sample, this clonotype turned up many times. V and J are TRBV4-1 and TRBJ2-5, with 8 bases matching TRBD1. J lost 6 bases, V lost 1 base, and 10 bases had no gene match. This CDR3 contains 16 residues. CDR1 is MGHRA, CDR2 YSYEKL, per germline. CDR3 nucleotide sequence: TGCGCCAGCAGCCAAGGACAGGGGCGCGGAAGGAAGACCCAGTACTTC. Protein sequence: CASSQGQGRGRKTQYF.

The J gene is TRBJ1-5, the V gene TRBV27, with D uncertain. Per the germline V gene, CDR1 is MNHEY and CDR2 is SMNVEV (reference sequence). Trimming took off 5 bases at V and 7 bases at J, with 15 bases between the two ends. This CDR3 is 14 amino acids long. The CDR3 DNA reads TGTGCCAGCAGTATACGGAGGATGGGGCAGCCCCAGCATTTT. This gives the protein CASSIRRMGQPQHF.

In this sample, this clonotype turned up a few times. The genes are TRBV7-2 and TRBJ2-1; possible D gene TRBD2, 7 bases. The CDR3 extends over 17 amino acids. V gave up 1 base and J gave up 4 bases, with 17 bases separating them. Per the germline V gene, CDR1 is SGHTA and CDR2 is FQGNSA. The CDR3 sequence: CASSLGVGRGAYNEQFF. CDR3 DNA sequence: TGTGCCAGCAGCTTAGGAGTGGGCCGGGGGGCGTACAATGAGCAGTTCTTC.

This clonotype was counted only a few times. The chain combines TRBV7-2 with TRBJ1-5, with D uncertain. The germline V and J ends were trimmed by 1 base and 3 bases, with 7 bases remaining between them. Germline-derived CDR1 and CDR2 are SGHTA and FQGNSA. The CDR3 has 14 residues. In DNA, the CDR3 is TGTGCCAGCAGCTTAGGTCCCCTCAATCAGCCCCAGCATTTT. It codes for CASSLGPLNQPQHF.